This T cell receptor (beta chain) was sequenced for a study of neurological immune-mediated disorders. Study-level points and caveats: Multiple sclerosis, the disease with the least TCR clonal expansion, fell below healthy controls, whereas HTLV-1-associated myelopathy showed the most.

cDNA synthesis was performed by 5'RACE with 10-nucleotide random UMIs. From the 5' RACE reads, TCRdb called clonotypes with MiXCR, one entry per CDR3 protein. The profile covers about 58,000 distinct CDR3 sequences, with approximately 3.1% appearing a single time and 6% to 8.5% taken by the ten largest. Germline loops: CDR1 DFQATT, CDR2 SNEGSKA (reference sequence). The J segment lost 6 bases and the V segment lost 4 bases, leaving 10 bases of the junction unmatched. The CDR3 is 15 residues long. This clonotype was observed at least ten times. Antigen specificity is unknown. The clonotype was recovered from a woman aged 60 to 75 with multiple sclerosis. V gene TRBV20-1 combines with J gene TRBJ2-1, with 9 nucleotides matching TRBD2. The sample taken for sequencing was PBMCs. The CDR3 nucleotides are TGCAGTGCTATCGTACGGGGCGGGAGGGTCAATGAGCAGTTCTTC. Its protein product is CSAIVRGGRVNEQFF.